What follows describes a single TCR beta chain. CDR3 length: 16 residues. V lost 5 bases and J lost 4; bases outside the gene matches: 6. Germline loops: CDR1 SGHTA, CDR2 FQGNSA. The sample belongs to a study of radiation and T cells in renal cell carcinoma. Sample time point: baseline pretreatment blood. Noted treatment: 15 Gy SBRT to primary tumor, nephrectomy 4 weeks later. This renal cell carcinoma was of the clear cell type. Profiling relied on immunoSEQ multiplex PCR, and the TCRdb table lists in-frame clones only, not all of them. The sample lists 120,000 to 150,000 clones; about 85% were seen once.

The sample in question was blood, obtained from a patient whose treatment included radiotherapy and nephrectomy. This rearrangement joins TRBV7-2 to TRBJ2-7, with 15 bases matching TRBD2. The TCR sequence derives from a woman in her 70s with renal cell carcinoma. CDR3 nucleotides: TGTGCCAGCAGCCTTGGACTAGCGGGGGGGCAATACGAGCAGTACTTC. This sequence encodes CASSLGLAGGQYEQYF.